The next 15 T cell receptor beta chains were all read from a single sample in a study of T-cell memory formation after mild COVID-19. TCRdb re-derived calls from the 5' RACE reads in MiXCR, one entry per CDR3 protein. The data show around 140,000 distinct CDR3 sequences, roughly 24% seen once. Sequenced material: PBMCs or a T cell subset sorted from them (not recorded which). The receptors come from an adult woman who had mild COVID-19 (a few samples of this study predate the infection). Cell type and time point are not known.

There are a few counts of this clonotype. The chain combines TRBV27 with TRBJ2-3, with TRBD2 matching 9 bases. The CDR3 runs 17 residues. CDR1 is MNHEY, CDR2 SMNVEV, per germline (reference sequence). J was trimmed by 5 bases and V by 6 bases; bases with no gene match: 15. CDR3 DNA: TGTGCCAGCAGCCATCGACGGACTAGCGAACGTGGAGATACGCAGTATTTT. It specifies CASSHRRTSERGDTQYF.

This clonotype was counted only a few times. This sequence joins TRBV24-1 and TRBJ2-3; D may correspond to TRBD1 or TRBD2 (5 bases each). This CDR3 spans 18 amino acids. Germline CDR1 and CDR2: KGHDR and SFDVKD. The V gene lost 5 bases and the J gene lost 0 bases, with 20 bases spanning the gap. CDR3 DNA: TGTGCCACCAGTGGGAATGAGGGGCCAGAAGTCAGCACAGATACGCAGTATTTT. Its protein is CATSGNEGPEVSTDTQYF.

The gene calls are TRBV4-1 and TRBJ1-2; maybe TRBD1 (6 bases). The V gene lost 4 bases and the J gene lost 2 bases, with 14 bases spanning the gap. CDR3 length equals 15 residues. Germline loops: CDR1 MGHRA, CDR2 YSYEKL. Here the CDR3 reads CASSRLQGTNYGYTF. The CDR3 coding sequence is TGCGCCAGCAGCCGCCTACAGGGAACCAACTATGGCTACACCTTC.

In this sample, this clonotype turned up a few times. V is TRBV15 and J is TRBJ1-4; no reliable D call. Germline V gene data show CDR1 as LNHNV and CDR2 as YYDKDF (reference sequence). This CDR3 has 14 residues. Between the trimmed V and J ends, which lost 2 bases and 8 bases, there was a span of 12 bases. In DNA form, the CDR3 reads TGTGCCACCAGCAGACGGTTAAGTGGGGAAAAACTGTTTTTT. Protein product: CATSRRLSGEKLFF.

This sequence joins TRBV24-1 and TRBJ2-1; tentatively, D is TRBD2 (5 bases). Germline V gene data show CDR1 as KGHDR and CDR2 as SFDVKD. Between the trimmed V and J ends, which lost 0 bases and 6 bases, there was a span of 8 bases. The CDR3 consists of 14 residues. CDR3 coding DNA: TGTGCCACCAGTGATTTGCAGAGCGGCAATGAGCAGTTCTTC. The encoded protein is CATSDLQSGNEQFF.

J is TRBJ2-3 and V is TRBV19, with a weak D call TRBD2 (7 bases). Germline-derived CDR1 and CDR2 are LNHDA and SQIVND (reference sequence). V lost 5 bases to trimming and J lost 2 bases, with 11 bases between them. CDR3 length: 14 residues. As DNA, the CDR3 is TGTGCCAGTAGTGATCGGGGGGCCACAGATACGCAGTATTTT. Its protein is CASSDRGATDTQYF.

This clonotype was counted only a few times. V is TRBV2 and J is TRBJ2-7; possibly TRBD1 or TRBD2 for D (5 bases each). Germline CDR1 SNHLY, CDR2 FYNNEI. Trimming removed 3 bases from V and 5 bases from J, with 11 bases in between. The CDR3 is 13 amino acids. CDR3 DNA sequence: TGTGCCAGCAGTGAGGGGGAAGATAACGAGCAGTACTTC. Protein sequence: CASSEGEDNEQYF.

This clonotype was seen only a few times. The chain recombines TRBV15 with TRBJ1-2, with D possibly TRBD1 on 6 matching bases. CDR1 and CDR2 (germline): LNHNV, YYDKDF (reference sequence). The CDR3 totals 14 residues. Trimming shortened V by 3 bases and J by 9 bases, and 17 bases separated the two germline ends. CDR3 in amino acids: CATSSRRGAVSYTF. CDR3 bases: TGTGCCACCAGCAGTCGGCGGGGGGCCGTTAGCTACACCTTC.

This clonotype has just a few counts. The CDR3 region is CASSSTYGDTQYF. Here the CDR3 DNA reads TGTGCCAGCAGTTCGACTTATGGAGATACGCAGTATTTT. V gene TRBV6-5 combines with J gene TRBJ2-3, with D hard to call. Germline values: CDR1 MNHEY, CDR2 SVGAGI. Trimming removed 4 bases at V and 5 bases at J, with 10 bases between. The CDR3 spans 13 residues.

The chain couples TRBV12-3 or TRBV12-4 to TRBJ2-5; D not certain. Between the trimmed V and J ends, which lost 4 bases and 4 bases, there was a span of 16 bases. The CDR3 consists of 15 residues. The CDR3 here is CASSSIVGPVETQYF. In nucleotides, the CDR3 is TGTGCCAGCAGTTCCATTGTGGGCCCCGTAGAGACCCAGTACTTC.

The chain is built from TRBV5-1 and TRBJ1-1, with D unresolved. There are 18 residues in the CDR3. Trimming stripped 0 bases from V and 1 base from J, with 19 bases between. The germline V gene encodes CDR1 SGHRS and CDR2 YFSETQ. The CDR3 DNA reads as TGCGCCAGCAGCTTGGTTCGGAGAAACAACTACTCGAACACTGAAGCTTTCTTT. Encoded protein: CASSLVRRNNYSNTEAFF.

This clonotype was seen more than once but under ten times. This chain joins TRBV28 and TRBJ2-1, with TRBD2 identical over 12 bases. The CDR3 runs to 17 residues. Germline-derived CDR1 and CDR2 are MDHEN and SYDVKM. The junction had 8 bases not matched to a gene; V was cut back by 6 bases and J by 2 bases. This CDR3 reads CASRGLAGYSTYNEQFF. CDR3 DNA: TGTGCCAGCAGAGGACTAGCGGGATACTCCACCTACAATGAGCAGTTCTTC.

The chain combines TRBV2 with TRBJ2-7, with 7 bases aligning to TRBD2. Germline V gene sequence: CDR1 SNHLY, CDR2 FYNNEI. The CDR3 runs to 16 residues. Trimming took 8 bases from V and 3 from J; bases not matched to a gene: 16. The DNA for the CDR3 is TGTGCCAGCCGAGGGTGGGAGGGACTAATGAACTACGAGCAGTACTTC. Protein product: CASRGWEGLMNYEQYF.

This clonotype was found many times. This chain uses TRBV12-3 or TRBV12-4 with TRBJ2-7; possibly TRBD1 for D (6 bases). V lost 3 bases to trimming and J lost 7 bases, with 7 bases between them. CDR3 length: 11 residues. The CDR3 protein is CASSFGQEQYF. The CDR3 region has the DNA TGTGCCAGCAGTTTTGGACAGGAGCAGTACTTC.

The chain has TRBV7-8 and TRBJ1-1; D gene uncertain. Germline V gene data show CDR1 as SGHVS and CDR2 as FQNEAQ. CDR3 size: 17 residues. V gave up 5 bases and J gave up 4 bases, with 23 bases separating them. CDR3 coding DNA: TGTGCCAGCAGCCTCACGCCGGCCGAGGGAGATTTCACTGAAGCTTTCTTT. It codes for CASSLTPAEGDFTEAFF.